This T cell receptor (beta chain) appears in the sequencing data of a study of T-cell memory formation after mild COVID-19. Study background: Largely, the TCR clusters proved donor specific.

In TCRdb, the 5' RACE reads were re-called with MiXCR into one record per CDR3 protein. The sample lists some 350,000 distinct CDR3 sequences; approximately 13% were seen once. The CDR3 runs to 14 residues. V dropped 6 bases and J dropped 9; count of bases not matched to a gene: 12. The germline V gene has CDR1 MNHEY and CDR2 SVGEGT. Sequencing input: PBMCs or a T cell subset sorted from them (not recorded which). This chain links TRBV6-2 or TRBV6-3 with TRBJ2-3; TRBD2 agrees at 7 bases. The sequence came from a man younger than 35 who had mild COVID-19 (a few samples of this study predate the infection). Cell type and time point are not known. CDR3 coding DNA: TGTGCCAGCAGACTAGCGAGGGACGTGGGAACGCAGTATTTT. Amino acid sequence: CASRLARDVGTQYF.